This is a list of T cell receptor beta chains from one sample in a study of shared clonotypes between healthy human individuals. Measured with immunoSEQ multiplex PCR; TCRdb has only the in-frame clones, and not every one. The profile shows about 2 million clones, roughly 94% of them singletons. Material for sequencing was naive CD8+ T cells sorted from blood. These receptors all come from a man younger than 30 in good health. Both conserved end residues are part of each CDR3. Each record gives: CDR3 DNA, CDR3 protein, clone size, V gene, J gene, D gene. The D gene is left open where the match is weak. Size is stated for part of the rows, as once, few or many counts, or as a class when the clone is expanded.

TGTGCCAGCAGCTTGGCCGGGGGCCCCTACGAGCAGTACTTC,CASSLAGGPYEQYF,NA,TRBV5-4,TRBJ2-7,NA
TGTGCCAGCAGCCTAGCGGAGAGCTCCTACAATGAGCAGTTCTTC,CASSLAESSYNEQFF,NA,TRBV2,TRBJ2-1,TRBD2
TGTGCCAGTAGTACCGACAGGGAGACTGAAGCTTTCTTT,CASSTDRETEAFF,NA,TRBV19,TRBJ1-1,TRBD1
TGTGCCAGCAGCGTGGGGACTAGCGGGAGTTTCTGGGAGCTGTTTTTT,CASSVGTSGSFWELFF,NA,TRBV9,TRBJ2-2,TRBD2
TGTGCCAGCAGCGTAGGGACCGGGGAGCTGTTTTTT,CASSVGTGELFF,NA,TRBV7-9,TRBJ2-2,NA
TGCGCCAGCAGCCAAACTCCCGCCATAGCCTCCTACGAGCAGTACTTC,CASSQTPAIASYEQYF,NA,TRBV4-1,TRBJ2-7,NA
TGCGCCAGCAGTGATGGGGGCGCAGGAAACACCATATATTTT,CASSDGGAGNTIYF,NA,TRBV10-1,TRBJ1-3,NA
TGTGCCAGTAGTATCAATATCGGGGTCCGGAATGAGCAGTTCTTC,CASSINIGVRNEQFF,NA,TRBV19,TRBJ2-1,NA
TGTGCCAGCAGTTACTCGAAAGGGGCCTACTATGGCTACACCTTC,CASSYSKGAYYGYTF,NA,TRBV6-5,TRBJ1-2,NA
TGTGCCAGCCGCCCCCCCGGACAGGGGGTTGTCTATGGCTACACCTTC,CASRPPGQGVVYGYTF,NA,TRBV27,TRBJ1-2,TRBD1
TGTGCCAGCAGTTACACCTGGACGGAGATGAACACTGAAGCTTTCTTT,CASSYTWTEMNTEAFF,NA,TRBV6-6,TRBJ1-1,NA
TGTGCCAGCAGCTTAGCCCTGGACAGGGGCTGGAACACCGGGGAGCTGTTTTTT,CASSLALDRGWNTGELFF,NA,TRBV7-8,TRBJ2-2,TRBD1
TGCGCCAGCAGCTTGGCCGGTCTCGACATTGCCTACGAGCAGTACTTC,CASSLAGLDIAYEQYF,NA,TRBV5-1,TRBJ2-7,NA
TGTGCCAGCAGCTTGCGACCAGGGGTGGACTATGGCTACACCTTC,CASSLRPGVDYGYTF,NA,TRBV5-5,TRBJ1-2,NA
TGTGCCAGCAGTCGCCCGGGTGCGCCCAGCGAGAATCAGCCCCAGCATTTT,CASSRPGAPSENQPQHF,NA,TRBV5-5,TRBJ1-5,NA
TGTGCCAGCAGCTTCCGCCTAGCGGGAGTCGTGGACGAGCAGTACTTC,CASSFRLAGVVDEQYF,NA,TRBV7-8,TRBJ2-7,TRBD2
TGTGCCAGCAGTTTTTATCAAGGCGAAGCCTACGAGCAGTACTTC,CASSFYQGEAYEQYF,NA,TRBV2,TRBJ2-7,NA
TGCAGCGCAGGGACGGAGAGCTCCTACGAGCAGTACTTC,CSAGTESSYEQYF,NA,TRBV29-1,TRBJ2-7,NA
TGTGCCTGCAGACTAGCGGGGGCCGATGAGCAGTTCTTC,CACRLAGADEQFF,NA,TRBV2,TRBJ2-1,TRBD2
TGCGCCAGCAGCCAAGATCCATGGACTAGCGGGGGGATCACAGATACGCAGTATTTT,CASSQDPWTSGGITDTQYF,NA,TRBV4-1,TRBJ2-3,TRBD2
TGCGCCAGCAGCCAAGATCGCACAGGTTGGTCACCCCTCCACTTT,CASSQDRTGWSPLHF,NA,TRBV4-1,TRBJ1-6,NA
TGTGCCAGCAGTGAGGCGGGTTCAGATACGCAGTATTTT,CASSEAGSDTQYF,NA,TRBV25-1,TRBJ2-3,NA
TGTGCCATCAGGGCGGGAAGAGCGGTATCCTACGAGCAGTACTTC,CAIRAGRAVSYEQYF,NA,TRBV10-3,TRBJ2-7,NA
TGTGCCAGCAGCTTTTCGGACAGGGGCGGAGAGCAGTACTTC,CASSFSDRGGEQYF,NA,TRBV7-8,TRBJ2-7,TRBD1
TGTGCCAGCAGCGTAGGGTCCTCCGTGACAGCGAACACCGGGGAGCTGTTTTTT,CASSVGSSVTANTGELFF,NA,TRBV9,TRBJ2-2,NA
TGTGCCAGCAGTGAAGGGGGGAGCTCCTACGAGCAGTACTTC,CASSEGGSSYEQYF,few,TRBV2,TRBJ2-7,NA
TGCGCCAGCAGCTTGTCTCCCCCTCCGGGTAGGGTCACCGGGCGTAACTACGAGCAGTACTTC,CASSLSPPPGRVTGRNYEQYF,NA,TRBV5-1,TRBJ2-7,NA
TGTGCCAGCAGCCCCTCAGCGAACACCGGGGAGCTGTTTTTT,CASSPSANTGELFF,NA,TRBV7-6,TRBJ2-2,NA
TGTGCCAGCACAAATAACAGGGAGGGTCTAGTTGGCAATGAGCAGTTCTTC,CASTNNREGLVGNEQFF,NA,TRBV28,TRBJ2-1,NA
TGTGCCAGCAGCTCGGGAATAGGGAGCTTGTCGGGGGAGCAGTACTTC,CASSSGIGSLSGEQYF,NA,TRBV7-8,TRBJ2-7,NA
TGCGCCAGCAGTGAGTCTTTAGCGGGGGCTAGCGAGCAGTACTTC,CASSESLAGASEQYF,once,TRBV10-2,TRBJ2-7,TRBD2
TGTGCCAGCATCTTGGGCCCTGAGACCCAGTACTTC,CASILGPETQYF,NA,TRBV7-9,TRBJ2-5,NA
TGTGCCAGCAGCGACCCCCCCCTGGGGGGGGAGCAGTACTTC,CASSDPPLGGEQYF,NA,TRBV27,TRBJ2-7,TRBD2
TGTGCCAGCAGTGGAGGGCCGGGCACTGAAGCTTTCTTT,CASSGGPGTEAFF,NA,TRBV2,TRBJ1-1,NA
TGTGCCAGCAGCGATACCCCGACAGGGGAAGGTTTAACCGGGGAGCTGTTTTTT,CASSDTPTGEGLTGELFF,NA,TRBV7-9,TRBJ2-2,TRBD1
TGTGCCAGCAGCTTATCGGCAGGGGTGCTCCAAGAGACCCAGTACTTC,CASSLSAGVLQETQYF,once,TRBV7-9,TRBJ2-5,NA
TGCGCCAGCAGCCAAGCCCGACTAGCGGGAGGGCCCGTAGATACGCAGTATTTT,CASSQARLAGGPVDTQYF,NA,TRBV4-3,TRBJ2-3,TRBD2
TGTGCCAGCAGCAGGGACAGGGGGACTGAAGCTTTCTTT,CASSRDRGTEAFF,NA,TRBV5-4,TRBJ1-1,TRBD1
TGTGCCAGCAGTTTCGCATCCGAGCAGTACTTC,CASSFASEQYF,NA,TRBV27,TRBJ2-7,NA
TGTGCCACGTGGACAGGGAACACTGAAGCTTTCTTT,CATWTGNTEAFF,NA,TRBV28,TRBJ1-1,TRBD1
TGCGCCAGCAGCCCGACCGAGAGACAGGGGACACCCTACGAGCAGTACTTC,CASSPTERQGTPYEQYF,NA,TRBV4-3,TRBJ2-7,TRBD1
TGTGCCAGCTCCTGGGGACGACAGTCCCACCTGGACGAGCAGTACTTC,CASSWGRQSHLDEQYF,NA,TRBV7-8,TRBJ2-7,NA